This T cell receptor beta chain appears in the sequencing data of a study of spatial heterogeneity in lung cancer. This CDR3 region has 13 residues. The V gene's germline CDR1 is SGHKS and CDR2 YYEKEE (reference sequence). V lost 4 bases, J lost 4 bases, and 10 bases lay in between. This clonotype has ten or more counts. From the 5' RACE reads, TCRdb called clonotypes with MiXCR, one entry per CDR3 protein. The sample gives fewer than 40,000 distinct CDR3 sequences, 7.5% of which show up once; roughly 28% is in the top ten. Time point here: sample taken at primary tumor resection. No cells were sorted before sequencing. The whole RNA sequenced was extracted from tumor, nontumor lung or frozen PBMC.

This sequence was found in a male donor with early-stage non-small cell lung cancer. This rearrangement joins TRBV5-5 to TRBJ2-3, with D perhaps TRBD2 (6 bases). Sample: PBMCs, taken at surgery. DNA of the CDR3: TGTGCCAGCAGCCCGGGACTGGCAGATACGCAGTATTTT. This translates into CASSPGLADTQYF.